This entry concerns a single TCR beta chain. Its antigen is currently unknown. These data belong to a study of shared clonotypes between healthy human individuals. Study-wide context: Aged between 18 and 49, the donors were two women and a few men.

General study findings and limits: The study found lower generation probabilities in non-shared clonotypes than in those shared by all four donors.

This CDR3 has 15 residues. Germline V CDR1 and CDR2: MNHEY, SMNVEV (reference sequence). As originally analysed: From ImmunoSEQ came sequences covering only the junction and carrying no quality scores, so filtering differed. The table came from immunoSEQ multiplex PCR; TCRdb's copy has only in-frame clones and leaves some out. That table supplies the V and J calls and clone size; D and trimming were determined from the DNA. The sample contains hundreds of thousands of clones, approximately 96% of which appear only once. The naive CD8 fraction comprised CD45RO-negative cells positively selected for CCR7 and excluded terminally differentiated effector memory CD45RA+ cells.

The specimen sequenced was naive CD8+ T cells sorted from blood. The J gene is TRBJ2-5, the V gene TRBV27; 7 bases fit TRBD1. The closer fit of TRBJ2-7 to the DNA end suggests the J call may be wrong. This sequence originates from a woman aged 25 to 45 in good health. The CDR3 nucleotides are TGTGCCAGCAAAAGGGGACAGAGTCCCTCCTACGAGCAGTACTTC. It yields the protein CASKRGQSPSYEQYF.